The T cell receptor (beta chain) under discussion was sequenced for a study of T cells in localized non-small cell lung cancer. Lung adjacent to the tumor, free of atypia, was sampled at least 2 cm from its margin. Looked up from germline, CDR1 is KGHSH and CDR2 is LQKENI. Trimming took 5 bases from V and 7 from J, leaving 12 bases between them. This CDR3 region has 14 residues. Study-wide results and caveats: Without multi-region sequencing, intratumor heterogeneity could not be excluded. Detection in adjacent lung was observed for a median 57 of the top 100 tumor clones. Uninvolved adjacent lung had the highest recorded T cell clonality, with tumor below it.

With regard to this clone: Its antigen is currently unknown.

Only in-frame clones appear in the TCRdb table, and some are missing; sequencing was by immunoSEQ multiplex PCR. This repertoire shows 1,500 to 2,000 clones, about 19% found once; its top ten account for 23%. The sequences come from normal lung tissue next to the tumor, collected before any cancer treatment. The rearrangement uses TRBV18 and TRBJ1-6; D remains unclear. The receptor was derived from a man aged 35-75 years with stage III lung adenocarcinoma. CDR3 amino acids: CASSIGRNNSPLHF. In nucleotides, the CDR3 is TGTGCCAGCTCAATTGGACGTAACAATTCACCCCTCCACTTT. Together with reference TRBV18 and TRBJ1-6, the CDR3 gives the full variable domain: NAGVMQNPRHLVRRRGQEARLRCSPMKGHSHVYWYRQLPEEGLKFMVYLQKENIIDESGMPKERFSAEFPKEGPSILRIQQVVRGDSAAYFCASSIGRNNSPLHFGNGTRLTVT.